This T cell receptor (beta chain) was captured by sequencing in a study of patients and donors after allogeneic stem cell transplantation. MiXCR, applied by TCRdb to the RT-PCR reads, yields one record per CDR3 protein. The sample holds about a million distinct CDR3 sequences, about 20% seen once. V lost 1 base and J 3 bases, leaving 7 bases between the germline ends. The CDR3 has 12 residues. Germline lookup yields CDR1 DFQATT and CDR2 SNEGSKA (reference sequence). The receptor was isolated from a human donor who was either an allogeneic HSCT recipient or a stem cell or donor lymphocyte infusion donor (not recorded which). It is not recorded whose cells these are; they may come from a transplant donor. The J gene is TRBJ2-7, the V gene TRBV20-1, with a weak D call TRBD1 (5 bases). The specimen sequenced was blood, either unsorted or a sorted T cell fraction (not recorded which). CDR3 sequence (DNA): TGCAGTGCTAGAGGACAGCTCTACGAGCAGTACTTC. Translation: CSARGQLYEQYF.